The rows below give T cell receptor beta chains drawn from one sample of a study of T-cell memory formation after mild COVID-19. TCRdb reanalysed the 5' RACE reads using MiXCR and keeps one entry per CDR3 protein. The table records roughly 49,000 distinct CDR3 sequences, 25% to 35% of them present only once. Input material: PBMCs or a T cell subset sorted from them (not recorded which). The source is a man between 18 and 35 years old who had mild COVID-19 (a few samples of this study predate the infection). Cell type and time point are not known. CDR3s leave out the opening cysteine and the closing phenylalanine or tryptophan. For some rows the clone size is stated as once, few or many, or as a class when expanded; others skip it.

16,few,TRBV5-1,ASRPPVSGGSSYNEQF
12,once,TRBV4-1,ASSERGVSEKLF
11,NA,TRBV30,AWGETGNQPQH
16,NA,TRBV2,ASDNRGRKPLSTDTQY
12,few,TRBV2,ASSEVQATDTQY
12,NA,TRBV4-1,ASSPLGQDYGYT
13,NA,TRBV12-3/TRBV12-4,ASTASGAYQETQY
12,NA,TRBV7-9,ASSFIPRSGEQY
13,few,TRBV4-3,ASSQWDRGSGELF
13,NA,TRBV4-3,ASSQGLTGVYGYT
9,few,TRBV11-1,ASSREETQY
19,NA,TRBV7-9,ASSPLPVRRTGKTYQETQY
13,NA,TRBV11-2,ASSRIPNTYRGYT
16,NA,TRBV27,ASSLSVPSGYLYNEQF
15,NA,TRBV5-1,ASCYRDRDPGANVLT
14,NA,TRBV9,ASSSRTGEVADTQY
11,NA,TRBV4-1,ASSPGGFYGYT
12,few,TRBV12-3/TRBV12-4,ASSPTGNTGELF
12,NA,TRBV24-1,ATSRRGGTDTQY
11,few,TRBV4-3,ASSQVAGDTQY
13,few,TRBV7-3,ASSPGWASTDTQY
13,few,TRBV7-9,ASSSGQGVNYEQY
13,NA,TRBV15,ATSSDVTGHGPQH
12,NA,TRBV3-1,ASSRDLGTGELF
13,NA,TRBV2,ASSFSGGELNEQF
15,NA,TRBV27,ASSLAPVGWGGETQY
15,NA,TRBV27,ASSLSSRRPGANVLT
9,NA,TRBV6-2/TRBV6-3,ASSYRDEQF
16,NA,TRBV4-1,ASSQEMGSRGDQETQY
12,NA,TRBV24-1,ATSPGRNLDTQY
18,many,TRBV11-2,ASSLLGGQGMLVGYNEQF
13,NA,TRBV7-2,ASLPTSGSGYEQY
13,NA,TRBV12-3/TRBV12-4,ASSFGDSATDTQY
11,NA,TRBV6-4,ASSEGATGELF
12,NA,TRBV10-3,ATEAGGRTDTQY
9,NA,TRBV25-1,ASSLRDEQF
13,NA,TRBV5-1,ASSTGTATQETQY
13,NA,TRBV4-3,ASSQDETGHYEQY
12,NA,TRBV6-5,ASSVRGGQETQY
11,NA,TRBV12-3/TRBV12-4,ASRPGGEDTQY
12,NA,TRBV28,ASKDRGVNQPQH
10,NA,TRBV7-6,ASSLRGSIQY
14,NA,TRBV7-9,ASSLGTTGAGDEQY
10,NA,TRBV9,ASSGRAREQF
13,NA,TRBV4-1,ASSQVGGFQETQY
14,NA,TRBV7-8,ASSLRSTGGGDTQY
8,few,TRBV7-6,ASGDNEQF
11,NA,TRBV12-3/TRBV12-4,ASTSPVGTEAF
11,NA,TRBV7-9,ASRPLDRDEQY
10,NA,TRBV12-3/TRBV12-4,ASSLVSGELF
12,NA,TRBV9,ASSVGPHRMEQY
12,NA,TRBV7-6,ASSQDSLGGELF
9,few,TRBV6-2/TRBV6-3,ASSVLREQY
12,few,TRBV12-3/TRBV12-4,ASSPRGRTDTQY
11,NA,TRBV5-1,ASGRGGDYEQY
12,NA,TRBV5-1,ASSLGGMSTEAF